This entry lists 31 T cell receptor beta chains sequenced from one sample in a study of vaccination and CD4 T cells after COVID-19 (dated by TCRdb to between 2022 and 2023). What these receptors recognize is not known. Libraries were built with PCR. The sample was run on an Illumina iSeq 100. At the Johns Hopkins FTIC core, DNA from the cultured CD4+ T cells underwent TCR sequencing with the Oncomine TCR Beta short-read assay. TCRdb cleaned the public reads at Q25 with fastp, built clones with MiXCR and kept in-frame beta chains. For every CDR3 protein sequence, its rows merge into one entry that carries the most common genes and DNA. The sample yields thousands of distinct CDR3 sequences; 43% were counted once. Together, the top ten hold 57% of the sample. The treatment or condition tag for this specimen amounts to: roughly 10-day PBMC culture with coronavirus spike peptide pools or control peptides (ViraFEST assay).

The sequenced sample was CD4+ T cells from blood, cultured in vitro. The source is a human donor who had recovered from COVID-19.

This clonotype was picked up a small number of times. CDR3 protein: CASSERQGSFFQPQHF. The DNA of the CDR3 is TGTGCCAGCAGCGAACGACAGGGAAGTTTTTTTCAGCCCCAGCATTTT. The J gene is TRBJ1-5, the V gene TRBV7-2; 7 bases fit TRBD1. The CDR3 is made up of 16 amino acids. The V gene end was trimmed by 5 bases and the J gene end by 6 bases; junction bases not matched to a gene: 13. Per the germline V gene, CDR1 is SGHTA and CDR2 is FQGNSA.

This clonotype has more than one count but fewer than ten. The chain combines TRBV20-1 with TRBJ2-3; D is unresolved. Germline CDR1 reads DFQATT; CDR2 reads SNEGSKA (reference sequence). The CDR3 totals 13 residues. Trimming left V 2 bases short and J 0 bases short, with 6 bases between. The CDR3 spells CSARYTSTDTQYF. The CDR3 DNA reads TGCAGTGCTAGATATACTAGCACAGATACGCAGTATTTT.

This clonotype has a handful of counts. The genes are TRBV20-1 and TRBJ1-2; TRBD1 agrees at 12 bases. The V gene end was trimmed by 1 base and the J gene end by 2 bases; junction bases not matched to a gene: 5. CDR1 and CDR2 (germline): DFQATT, SNEGSKA (reference sequence). The CDR3 covers 16 residues. The CDR3 DNA reads TGCAGTGCTAGAGCTTGGGACAGGGGGCTGAACTATGGCTACACCTTC. As protein: CSARAWDRGLNYGYTF.

This clonotype appeared a single time. CDR3 sequence: CASSVSSGSSYNEQFF. The CDR3 DNA reads TGTGCCAGCAGCGTTTCTAGCGGTAGCTCCTACAATGAGCAGTTCTTC. This chain uses TRBV7-3 with TRBJ2-1, with TRBD2 matching 7 bases. The V gene's germline CDR1 is SGHTA and CDR2 FQGTGA. The CDR3 sequence is 16 residues long. V lost 5 bases, J lost 0 bases, and 7 bases stayed unmatched.

The chain has TRBV6-1 and TRBJ1-1; maybe TRBD1 (5 bases). CDR1 and CDR2 from the germline V gene are MNHNS and SASEGT. The CDR3 is 14 residues long. Trimming took 4 bases from V and 4 from J, leaving 13 bases between them. CDR3 sequence reads: CASSGGAVGTEAFF. The CDR3 nucleotides read TGTGCCAGCAGTGGCGGGGCCGTGGGCACTGAAGCTTTCTTT.

In its sample, this clonotype was seen a few times. This chain connects TRBV6-1 to TRBJ2-1, with D possibly matching TRBD1 (5 bases). The CDR3 is 14 residues long. Per the germline V gene, CDR1 is MNHNS and CDR2 is SASEGT. With 6 bases removed from V and 8 bases from J, the gap between germline ends came to 17 bases. CDR3 bases: TGTGCCAGCAGCGACAGATGGGCCTCGGATGAGCAGTTCTTC. Its translation is CASSDRWASDEQFF.

The rearrangement links TRBV5-1 to TRBJ2-3; a possible D gene is TRBD1 (5 bases). The V gene lost 4 bases and the J gene lost 4 bases, with 10 bases spanning the gap. CDR3 size: 13 residues. The germline V gene has CDR1 SGHRS and CDR2 YFSETQ. CDR3 region: CASSPDSADTQYF. The CDR3, as DNA: TGCGCCAGCAGCCCAGACAGTGCAGATACGCAGTATTTT.

The chain employs TRBV19 and TRBJ1-1; D remains ambiguous. Germline CDR1 and CDR2: LNHDA and SQIVND (reference sequence). The V end was cut by 3 bases, the J end by 3 bases, with 11 bases between. The CDR3 consists of 14 residues. Here the CDR3 DNA reads TGTGCCAGTAGTATCTTAGGAGGTTACACTGAAGCTTTCTTT. It translates to CASSILGGYTEAFF.

The chain joins TRBV7-6 to TRBJ2-5; D unclear. Germline lookup yields CDR1 SGHVS and CDR2 FNYEAQ. The CDR3 spans 13 residues. Between the trimmed V and J ends, which lost 2 bases and 2 bases, there was a span of 6 bases. This chain's CDR3 is CASSLIFQETQYF. The CDR3 nucleotides are TGTGCCAGCAGCTTAATTTTTCAAGAGACCCAGTACTTC.

The V and J genes are TRBV12-3 or TRBV12-4 and TRBJ2-7, with 10 bases aligning to TRBD1. This CDR3 is built from 15 residues. V shed 3 bases and J 4 bases; nucleotides not matched to a gene: 6. The CDR3 DNA sequence: TGTGCCAGCAGTTTTTCGACAGGGGGCAGTTACGAGCAGTACTTC. Translation gives CASSFSTGGSYEQYF.

The chain carries TRBV7-2 and TRBJ1-1, with unresolved D. CDR3 size: 14 residues. The V end was cut by 0 bases, the J end by 1 base, with 6 bases between. Looked up from germline, CDR1 is SGHTA and CDR2 is FQGNSA. CDR3 DNA: TGTGCCAGCAGCTTAGCTCCGGGGAACACTGAAGCTTTCTTT. Its protein product is CASSLAPGNTEAFF.

The chain uses TRBV6-2 or TRBV6-3 and TRBJ1-5; 7 nucleotides agree with TRBD1. In germline, CDR1 is MNHEY, CDR2 SVGEGT. J was trimmed by 5 bases and V by 6 bases; bases with no gene match: 13. CDR3 length: 16 amino acids. CDR3 in amino acids: CASRRMGDSTYQPQHF. The CDR3 DNA follows: TGTGCCAGCAGAAGGATGGGGGACAGCACGTATCAGCCCCAGCATTTT.

This chain joins TRBV5-1 and TRBJ1-1; no reliable D call. The V gene's germline CDR1 is SGHRS and CDR2 YFSETQ. The CDR3 covers 13 residues. Trimming took 3 bases from V and 1 from J, leaving 7 bases between them. The CDR3: CASSSAENTEAFF. As DNA, the CDR3 is TGCGCCAGCAGCTCCGCAGAGAACACTGAAGCTTTCTTT. The full variable domain, completed using reference TRBV5-1 and TRBJ1-1, is KAGVTQTPRYLIKTRGQQVTLSCSPISGHRSVSWYQQTPGQGLQFLFEYFSETQRNKGNFPGRFSGRQFSNSRSEMNVSTLELGDSALYLCASSSAENTEAFFGQGTRLTVV.

This clonotype was found a few times. V gene TRBV11-1 combines with J gene TRBJ2-1; 8 nucleotides agree with TRBD2. J lost 6 bases, V lost 5 bases, and 3 bases had no gene match. The CDR3 runs 13 residues. Germline loops: CDR1 SGHAT, CDR2 FQDESV (reference sequence). Written as DNA, the CDR3 is TGTGCCAGCAGCCGGGGGGGATTCAATGAGCAGTTCTTC. It is translated as CASSRGGFNEQFF.

This clonotype qualifies as medium-sized. V is TRBV19 and J is TRBJ2-1; 8 bases are shared with TRBD2. The V segment lost 6 bases and the J segment 0 bases; nucleotides outside the gene matches: 7. The CDR3 runs 16 residues. Germline CDR1 and CDR2: LNHDA and SQIVND (reference sequence). CDR3 in DNA: TGTGCCAGTAGAACATTCAGCGGGAGCTCCTACAATGAGCAGTTCTTC. Protein: CASRTFSGSSYNEQFF.

This clonotype was seen more than once but under ten times. This chain links TRBV7-6 with TRBJ1-1; D is possibly TRBD1 (6 bases). Germline values: CDR1 SGHVS, CDR2 FNYEAQ. CDR3 length equals 13 residues. V lost 1 base and J 9 bases, leaving 12 bases between the germline ends. Here the CDR3 reads CASSLGGATQAFF. In nucleotides, the CDR3 is TGTGCCAGCAGCTTAGGGGGGGCGACCCAAGCTTTCTTT. Combining the CDR3 with reference TRBV7-6 and TRBJ1-1 gives the whole variable domain GAGVSQSPRYKVTKRGQDVALRCDPISGHVSLYWYRQALGQGPEFLTYFNYEAQQDKSGLPNDRFSAERPEGSISTLTIQRTEQRDSAMYRCASSLGGATQAFFGQGTRLTVV.

This chain links TRBV6-1 with TRBJ2-5, with 7 positions matching TRBD1. V shed 6 bases, J shed 5 bases, and the junction held 9 bases outside the gene matches. The CDR3 has 14 amino acids. CDR1 and CDR2 from the germline V gene are MNHNS and SASEGT. Here the CDR3 DNA reads TGTGCCAGCAGACGAAGACAGGGAGTGGAGACCCAGTACTTC. It translates to CASRRRQGVETQYF.

This chain uses TRBV5-1 with TRBJ2-3; D gene unclear. The CDR3 is made up of 15 amino acids. Trimming pared 0 bases from V and 1 base from J, leaving 9 bases between. Germline lookup yields CDR1 SGHRS and CDR2 YFSETQ. CDR3 loop: CASSLGVWGTDTQYF. CDR3 coding DNA: TGCGCCAGCAGCTTGGGAGTATGGGGCACAGATACGCAGTATTTT.

The V gene is TRBV6-1, the J gene TRBJ2-7; D perhaps matches TRBD2 (6 bases). The V end lost 4 bases, the J end lost 4 bases, and 11 bases lay between the germline ends. The germline CDR1 and CDR2 sequences are MNHNS and SASEGT. The CDR3 has 13 residues. CDR3 loop: CASSVNREYEQYF. The CDR3 bases are TGTGCCAGCAGTGTCAATCGGGAGTACGAGCAGTACTTC.

By its share, this clonotype is large. The rearrangement uses TRBV6-4 and TRBJ2-6; possible D gene TRBD1, 6 bases. Trimming stripped 2 bases from V and 4 bases from J, with 24 bases between. The CDR3 is 20 amino acids. Germline CDR1 and CDR2: MRHNA and SNTAGT. The CDR3 bases are TGTGCCAGCAGTGACCCTAAGTTTTTGGGGGCGCTGAGGGGGGCCAACGTCCTGACTTTC. Translation: CASSDPKFLGALRGANVLTF.

The chain combines TRBV18 with TRBJ1-3, with D possibly matching TRBD1 (6 bases). The V and J ends lost 5 bases and 4 bases respectively, with 12 bases between them. This CDR3 is built from 14 residues. CDR1 and CDR2 (germline): KGHSH, LQKENI. For the CDR3, the DNA is TGTGCCAGCTCAACGCCAGGGGAGGGAAACACCATATATTTT. It encodes CASSTPGEGNTIYF.

The chain employs TRBV7-9 and TRBJ1-4; 8 bases align to TRBD1. Germline CDR1 and CDR2: SEHNR and FQNEAQ (reference sequence). CDR3 length: 16 residues. V lost 5 bases, J lost 5 bases, and 10 bases stayed unmatched. CDR3 sequence: CASSQLFRQGNEKLFF. In DNA form, the CDR3 reads TGTGCCAGCAGCCAGCTCTTTAGACAGGGGAATGAAAAACTGTTTTTT.

This clonotype was observed a handful of times. The CDR3 DNA follows: TGCGCCAGCAGCTTTATGTACAAAGGAAGTTCCTACGAGCAGTACTTC. Translating gives CASSFMYKGSSYEQYF. The rearrangement joins TRBV5-1 to TRBJ2-7; D is undetermined. The V end lost 2 bases, the J end lost 1 base, and 16 bases lay between the germline ends. The CDR3 totals 16 residues. Looked up from germline, CDR1 is SGHRS and CDR2 is YFSETQ.

Turning to this clonotype: At one of its ends the junction is not consistent with the germline gene, which may arise from a read error. This chain joins TRBV24-1 and TRBJ2-1; D unclear. The CDR3 runs to 8 residues. CDR1 and CDR2 (germline): KGHDR, SFDVKD. The CDR3 here is CATSQDSF. CDR3 sequence (DNA): TGTGCCACCAGTCAGGATTCTTTC.

In this sample, this clonotype is medium-sized. This chain connects TRBV2 to TRBJ1-2; 10 nucleotides agree with TRBD1. The V gene's germline CDR1 is SNHLY and CDR2 FYNNEI. Trimming at V came to 6 bases and at J to 8 bases, leaving 15 bases not matched to a gene. The CDR3 extends over 16 amino acids. The CDR3 region has the DNA TGTGCCAGCAGCTTATACACCGGGACAGGGGTTCGCGGCTACACCTTC. The encoded protein is CASSLYTGTGVRGYTF.

J is TRBJ1-5 and V is TRBV20-1, with a tentative D call TRBD1 (6 bases). This CDR3 is built from 13 residues. V was cut by 5 bases and J by 5 bases, with 13 bases left in between. Germline V gene lookup returns CDR1 DFQATT and CDR2 SNEGSKA (reference sequence). The DNA of the CDR3 is TGCAGTGCTTCGGACAGTGGGGATCAGCCCCAGCATTTT. Amino acids: CSASDSGDQPQHF.

This clonotype is judged medium-sized. V is TRBV20-1 and J is TRBJ2-7; D is perhaps TRBD1 (6 bases). V was cut by 0 bases and J by 3 bases, with 12 bases left in between. The CDR3 runs 14 residues. Germline CDR1 and CDR2: DFQATT and SNEGSKA (reference sequence). The CDR3 protein is CSAREGQGYYEQYF. CDR3 bases: TGCAGTGCTAGAGAGGGGCAGGGGTACTACGAGCAGTACTTC.

With regard to this clonotype: At one boundary the junction diverges from the germline segment, which might be a read error. The gene calls are TRBV6-1 and TRBJ2-7; 7 bases fit TRBD1. The germline gives CDR1 MNHNS, CDR2 SASEGT. This CDR3 is built from 13 residues. CDR3 loop: CARRRTGWGEQYF. As DNA, the CDR3 is TGTGCCCGCAGACGGACAGGTTGGGGCGAGCAGTACTTC.

This clonotype is medium-sized in the sample. This chain connects TRBV6-1 to TRBJ2-5; D not resolved. The CDR3 loop spans 13 amino acids. The V end lost 5 bases, the J end lost 2 bases, and 9 bases lay between the germline ends. Germline-derived CDR1 and CDR2 are MNHNS and SASEGT. The CDR3 nucleotides read TGTGCCAGCAGTAAACAGCCACAAGAGACCCAGTACTTC. Translation: CASSKQPQETQYF.

This clonotype is termed medium-sized (0.01 to 0.1%). The gene calls are TRBV7-3 and TRBJ2-3; tentatively, D is TRBD2 (6 bases). There are 16 residues in the CDR3. Germline V lookup: CDR1 SGHTA, CDR2 FQGTGA. Trimming took 4 bases from V and 6 from J, leaving 20 bases between them. The CDR3 DNA is TGTGCCAGCAGCTACCTACCGGGACTCAATACCGATACGCAGTATTTT. Encoded protein: CASSYLPGLNTDTQYF. Complete variable domain (other parts from reference TRBV7-3 and TRBJ2-3): GAGVSQTPSNKVTEKGKYVELRCDPISGHTALYWYRQSLGQGPEFLIYFQGTGAADDSGLPNDRFFAVRPEGSVSTLKIQRTERGDSAVYLCASSYLPGLNTDTQYFGPGTRLTVL.

The rearrangement links TRBV24-1 to TRBJ2-3; 7 nucleotides match TRBD1. CDR3 length: 17 residues. V dropped 2 bases and J dropped 4; count of bases not matched to a gene: 11. Germline lookup yields CDR1 KGHDR and CDR2 SFDVKD. In nucleotides, the CDR3 is TGTGCCACCAGTGATTCAAATCGGAACAGGGGTTCAGATACGCAGTATTTT. Translating it yields CATSDSNRNRGSDTQYF.